This is a list of T cell receptor beta chains from one sample in a study of blood T cell repertoires in COVID-19. The method was immunoSEQ multiplex PCR; TCRdb's version includes in-frame clones alone and lacks a portion of them. The sample consists of under 200,000 clones, 88% of them appearing once. Sequencing input: peripheral blood. The receptors stem from a man aged 65-85 years with active or convalescent COVID-19. The CDR3 runs from the conserved cysteine through the conserved F or W. The D gene is left open where the match is weak. Size values are once, few and many counts, or a class for expanded clones, and some rows have none.

-	TRBV24-1	-	TRBJ1-6	TGTGCCACCAGTGCCTACGGGAGGGCGTTTTCACCCCTCCACTTT	CATSAYGRAFSPLHF
TRBD2	TRBV6-2/TRBV6-3	-	TRBJ2-5	TGTGCCAGCAGTCTCTCCGGGACTAGGGGGACCCAGTACTTC	CASSLSGTRGTQYF
TRBD1	TRBV28	-	TRBJ1-3	TGTGCCAGCACCCCACCGGGACAGCGAAACACCATATATTTT	CASTPPGQRNTIYF
TRBD1	TRBV10-2	-	TRBJ2-7	TGCGCCAGCAAACTGGGACAGGGTTTCCACGAGCAGTACTTC	CASKLGQGFHEQYF
-	TRBV6-6	-	TRBJ2-6	TGTGCCACCTTCATGGCGGGGGCTCCTGGGGCCAACGTCCTGACTTTC	CATFMAGAPGANVLTF
-	TRBV12-3/TRBV12-4	-	TRBJ2-5	TGTGCCAGCAGTTTGTCAGGCCAAGAGACCCAGTACTTC	CASSLSGQETQYF
-	TRBV9	-	TRBJ1-3	TGTGCCAGCAGCTCTACAGGGAACTCTGGAAACACCATATATTTT	CASSSTGNSGNTIYF
-	TRBV29-1	once	TRBJ1-1	TGCAGCGTTGAGCCGGGACAACCGAACACTGAAGCTTTCTTT	CSVEPGQPNTEAFF
TRBD1	TRBV6-5	once	TRBJ1-2	TGTGCCAGCAGGGGACAGGGGAGGTTTTGGGATGGCTACACCTTC	CASRGQGRFWDGYTF
TRBD2	TRBV3-1/TRBV3-2	-	TRBJ2-1	TGTGCCAGCAGACAGACAGGGACTAGCGGGATTTTAGGTGAGCAGTTCTTC	CASRQTGTSGILGEQFF
-	TRBV3-1/TRBV3-2	-	TRBJ2-1	TGTGCCAGCAGCCAAGATCCAAGCAACTATGAGCAGTTCTTC	CASSQDPSNYEQFF